This T cell receptor beta chain stems from a study of regulatory T cells in long-lasting Graves disease. Germline lookup yields CDR1 SNHLY and CDR2 FYNNEI. The CDR3 loop spans 15 amino acids. Points on this clonotype: A read error may explain this, as a much larger clone is one base away.

The TCR beta library used iRepertoire HTBI primers with Arm-PCR amplification of CDR3. In TCRdb, the multiplex PCR reads were re-called with MiXCR into one record per CDR3 protein. The table records a few hundred thousand distinct CDR3 sequences, over 9.5% of them present only once. The time point here: newly diagnosed GD, antithyroid drugs for less than 3 months. Generation of the TCR library employed RNA extracted from PBMCs. This same sample was also part of a study on T cells in Graves' hyperthyroidism and ophthalmopathy. From that study: Median prediction lead before ophthalmopathy onset was 6.5 months with the model.

The receptor comes from a woman aged 18 to 35 with Graves disease. V and J are TRBV2 and TRBJ1-3; 9 positions agree with TRBD1. This material consisted of peripheral blood mononuclear cells (PBMCs), taken at new diagnosis, from a patient treated with antithyroid drugs. CDR3: CASSEDRGTGNIIYF. The CDR3 region has the DNA TGTGCCAGCAGTGAGGACAGGGGAACTGGAAACATCATATATTTT.